These 13 T cell receptor beta chains came from one sample sequenced in a study of T-cell memory formation after mild COVID-19 (dated by TCRdb to about 2021). To prepare the library, 5' RACE was applied. The instrument was an Illumina NovaSeq 6000. Starting from the raw public reads, TCRdb applied fastp trimming at Q25, assembled clones with MiXCR and retained in-frame beta chains. Records with the same CDR3 protein are collapsed into one entry carrying the most frequent genes and DNA. The sample contains 100,000 to 150,000 distinct CDR3 sequences, about a sixth of them found a single time. 4% to 6% of the sample lies in the top ten. The sample comprised PBMCs or a T cell subset sorted from them (not recorded which). These receptor sequences come from a man between 18 and 29 years old who had mild COVID-19 (a few samples of this study predate the infection). The sample titles of this study are shuffled in the database, so cell type and time point are left out; the donor was told from shared clones.

Only a few counts were recorded for this clonotype. The chain has TRBV11-2 and TRBJ2-4; unclear D gene. The CDR3 is made up of 12 amino acids. V shed 6 bases and J shed 5 bases, with 8 bases lying between them. Germline CDR1 SGHAT, CDR2 FQNNGV. The CDR3 is CASSREENIQYF. CDR3 bases: TGTGCCAGCAGTCGTGAAGAAAACATTCAGTACTTC.

The rearrangement uses TRBV5-1 and TRBJ1-3; 7 bases agree with TRBD1. Trimming at V came to 4 bases and at J to 4 bases, leaving 5 bases not matched to a gene. Germline-derived CDR1 and CDR2 are SGHRS and YFSETQ. The CDR3 totals 14 residues. DNA for the CDR3: TGCGCCAGCAGCCCCAGGGACAGCGGAAACACCATATATTTT. Protein sequence: CASSPRDSGNTIYF.

There are many counts of this clonotype. The rearrangement links TRBV10-3 to TRBJ2-5; TRBD2 matches at 9 bases. This CDR3 comprises 14 residues. Germline CDR1 reads ENHRY; CDR2 reads SYGVKD. V trimming: 6 bases; J trimming: 0 bases; junction bases outside the gene matches: 2. The DNA for the CDR3 is TGTGCCATCAGGTCTAGCGGGGACCAAGAGACCCAGTACTTC. Translation gives CAIRSSGDQETQYF.

The gene calls are TRBV6-5 and TRBJ2-7; perhaps TRBD1 as D (6 bases). Trimming stripped 7 bases from V and 5 bases from J, with 15 bases between. The V gene's germline CDR1 is MNHEY and CDR2 SVGAGI. The CDR3 spans 13 residues. The CDR3 region has the DNA TGTGCCAGCACCAGCACAGGGTTTGACGAGCAGTACTTC. It yields the protein CASTSTGFDEQYF.

The rearrangement links TRBV5-1 to TRBJ1-4; D gene ambiguous. Germline V gene data show CDR1 as SGHRS and CDR2 as YFSETQ. The CDR3 consists of 14 residues. The V end was cut by 3 bases, the J end by 7 bases, with 13 bases between. CDR3 sequence (DNA): TGCGCCAGCAGCTACCAGGAGATAGGTGAAAAACTGTTTTTT. This encodes CASSYQEIGEKLFF.

This clonotype has just a few counts. The chain carries TRBV12-3 or TRBV12-4 and TRBJ1-5, with D possibly TRBD1 on 6 matching bases. This CDR3 has 14 residues. V was cut by 0 bases and J by 11 bases, with 14 bases left in between. The CDR3 nucleotides read TGTGCCAGCAGTTTAGCCGAAGGACAGAGTGCCCAGCATTTT. Its protein is CASSLAEGQSAQHF.

Only a few counts were recorded for this clonotype. The gene calls are TRBV13 and TRBJ2-7, with D uncertain. Germline CDR1 and CDR2: PRHDT and FYEKMQ (reference sequence). Trimming left V 5 bases short and J 5 bases short, with 10 bases between. The CDR3 is 12 amino acids. CDR3: CASSLGYHEQYV. CDR3 sequence (DNA): TGTGCCAGCAGCCTGGGTTATCACGAGCAGTACGTC.

The V and J genes are TRBV7-2 and TRBJ1-1, with D possibly matching TRBD1 (5 bases). The CDR3 has 14 residues. The V gene lost 5 bases and the J gene lost 11 bases, with 21 bases spanning the gap. The germline gives CDR1 SGHTA, CDR2 FQGNSA. CDR3 coding DNA: TGTGCCAGCAGCCCTGGGACCAACCCCCTGAGGGCTTTCTTT. Its protein is CASSPGTNPLRAFF.

This clonotype was detected only a few times. The genes are TRBV20-1 and TRBJ2-2, with D maybe TRBD1 (7 bases). In germline, CDR1 is DFQATT, CDR2 SNEGSKA (reference sequence). This CDR3 is 15 amino acids long. Deletions cut 4 bases from V and 7 bases from J, with 19 bases between. CDR3 residues: CSAIPLGGGDGELFF. The CDR3 nucleotides are TGCAGTGCTATCCCCCTTGGAGGGGGCGACGGGGAGCTGTTTTTT.

The CDR3 DNA reads TGCAGTGCTAGGACAGGGGCTGGGGCCAACGTCCTGACTTTC. Translation: CSARTGAGANVLTF. V is TRBV20-1 and J is TRBJ2-6; 8 bases line up with TRBD1. V trimming: 3 bases; J trimming: 2 bases; junction bases outside the gene matches: 0. The CDR3 is 14 amino acids. The V gene's germline CDR1 is DFQATT and CDR2 SNEGSKA (reference sequence).

There are a few counts of this clonotype. The J gene is TRBJ2-1, the V gene TRBV24-1, with 8 bases lining up with TRBD2. The CDR3 sequence is 15 residues long. V lost 2 bases, J lost 5 bases, and 4 bases stayed unmatched. Germline lookup yields CDR1 KGHDR and CDR2 SFDVKD. As DNA, the CDR3 is TGTGCCACCAGTGATTCTAGCGGGTCCCACAATGAGCAGTTCTTC. It is translated as CATSDSSGSHNEQFF.

This clonotype showed up just a few times. The gene calls are TRBV19 and TRBJ2-1; D remains ambiguous. The V end lost 1 base, the J end lost 7 bases, and 8 bases lay between the germline ends. Germline V gives CDR1 LNHDA, CDR2 SQIVND (reference sequence). This CDR3 is built from 13 residues. The DNA of the CDR3 is TGTGCCAGTAGTATAGGCCAGGCTAATGAGCAGTTCTTC. It codes for CASSIGQANEQFF.

The table lists this clonotype with a few counts. The chain uses TRBV30 and TRBJ1-4; no firm D call. CDR1 and CDR2 (germline): GTSNPN, SVGIG (reference sequence). The V end was cut by 5 bases, the J end by 8 bases, with 12 bases between. There are 12 residues in the CDR3. The CDR3 DNA is TGTGCCTGGGCTCGGAGAGGGGAAAAACTGTTTTTT. Translation gives CAWARRGEKLFF.